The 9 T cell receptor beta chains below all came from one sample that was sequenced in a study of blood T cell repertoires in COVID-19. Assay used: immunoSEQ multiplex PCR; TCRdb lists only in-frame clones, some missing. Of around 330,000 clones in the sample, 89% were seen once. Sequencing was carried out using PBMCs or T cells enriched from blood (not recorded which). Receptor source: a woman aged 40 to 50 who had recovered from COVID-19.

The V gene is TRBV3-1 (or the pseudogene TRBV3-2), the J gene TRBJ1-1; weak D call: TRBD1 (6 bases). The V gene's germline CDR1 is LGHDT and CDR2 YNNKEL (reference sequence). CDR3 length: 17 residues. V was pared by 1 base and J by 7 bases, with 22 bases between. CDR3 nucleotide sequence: TGTGCCAGCAGCCAAGGAATCGCGCGGGCGGGGGGCATTGAAGCTTTCTTT. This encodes CASSQGIARAGGIEAFF.

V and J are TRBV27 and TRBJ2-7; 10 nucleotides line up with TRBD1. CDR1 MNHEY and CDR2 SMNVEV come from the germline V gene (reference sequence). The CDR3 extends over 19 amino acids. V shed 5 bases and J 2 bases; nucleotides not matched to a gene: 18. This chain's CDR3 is CASSRPGTGAREVTYEQYF. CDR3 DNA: TGTGCCAGCAGTCGCCCCGGGACAGGGGCGCGGGAGGTTACCTACGAGCAGTACTTC.

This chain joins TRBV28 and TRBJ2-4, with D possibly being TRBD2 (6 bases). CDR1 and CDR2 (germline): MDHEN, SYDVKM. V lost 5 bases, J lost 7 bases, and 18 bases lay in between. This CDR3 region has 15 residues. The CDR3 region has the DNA TGTGCCAGCAGTGCCCTACTAGGGAGGTACAACATTCAGTACTTC. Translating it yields CASSALLGRYNIQYF.

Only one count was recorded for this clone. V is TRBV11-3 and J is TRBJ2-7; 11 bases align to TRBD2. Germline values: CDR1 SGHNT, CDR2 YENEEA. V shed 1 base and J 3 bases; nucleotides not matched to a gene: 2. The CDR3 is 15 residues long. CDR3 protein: CASSLVGLAGYEQYF. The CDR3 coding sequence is TGTGCCAGCAGCTTAGTTGGACTAGCGGGCTACGAGCAGTACTTC.

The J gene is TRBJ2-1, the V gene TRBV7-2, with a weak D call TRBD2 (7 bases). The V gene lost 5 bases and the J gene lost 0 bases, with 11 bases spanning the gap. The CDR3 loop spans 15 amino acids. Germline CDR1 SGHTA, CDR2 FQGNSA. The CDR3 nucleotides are TGTGCCAGCAGCCGGCGGGGGCCCTCCTACAATGAGCAGTTCTTC. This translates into CASSRRGPSYNEQFF.

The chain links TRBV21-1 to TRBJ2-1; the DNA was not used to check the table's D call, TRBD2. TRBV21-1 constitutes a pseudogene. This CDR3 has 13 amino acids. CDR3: CASTRTHYNEQFF. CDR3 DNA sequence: TGTGCCAGCACTAGAACACACTACAATGAGCAGTTCTTC.

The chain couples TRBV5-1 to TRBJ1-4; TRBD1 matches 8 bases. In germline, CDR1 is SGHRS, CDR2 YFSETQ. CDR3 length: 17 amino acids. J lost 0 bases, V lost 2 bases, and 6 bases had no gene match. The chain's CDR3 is CASSLGTGASTNEKLFF. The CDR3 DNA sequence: TGCGCCAGCAGCTTAGGGACAGGTGCCTCAACTAATGAAAAACTGTTTTTT.

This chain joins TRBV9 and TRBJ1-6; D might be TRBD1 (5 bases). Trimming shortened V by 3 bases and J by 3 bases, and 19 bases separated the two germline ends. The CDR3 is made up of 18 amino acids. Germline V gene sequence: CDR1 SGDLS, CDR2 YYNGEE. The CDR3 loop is CASSALNRGGSYNSPLHF. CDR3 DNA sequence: TGTGCCAGCAGCGCCCTAAATAGGGGAGGAAGCTATAATTCACCCCTCCACTTT.

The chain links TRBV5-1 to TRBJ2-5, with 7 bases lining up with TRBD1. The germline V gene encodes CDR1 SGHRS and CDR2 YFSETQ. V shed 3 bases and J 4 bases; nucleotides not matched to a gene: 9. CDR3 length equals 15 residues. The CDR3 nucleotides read TGCGCCAGCAGCTCCCTCTCAGGGGGTGGAGAGACCCAGTACTTC. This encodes CASSSLSGGGETQYF. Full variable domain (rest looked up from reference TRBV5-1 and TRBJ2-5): KAGVTQTPRYLIKTRGQQVTLSCSPISGHRSVSWYQQTPGQGLQFLFEYFSETQRNKGNFPGRFSGRQFSNSRSEMNVSTLELGDSALYLCASSSLSGGGETQYFGPGTRLLVL.